Listed here is a single TCR beta chain. Its cognate antigen is unknown. V shed 2 bases and J shed 4 bases, with 18 bases lying between them. The CDR3 extends over 16 amino acids. Germline lookup yields CDR1 SGHDT and CDR2 YYEEEE. This sample is drawn from a study of memory CD4+ T cells and cytomegalovirus serostatus. The sort gate was single viable CD3+CD4+CD8-CD45RO+ cells for memory CD4+ T cells. TCRdb keeps only in-frame clones here, not all; method: immunoSEQ multiplex PCR. This sample has 50,000 or so clones, with more than 70% found just once. Points from the study as a whole: Suggested: most of the CMV-linked TCR signature lies in CD4+ memory cells.

The V and J genes are TRBV5-6 and TRBJ2-5, with D hard to call. The clonotype originates from an adult in good health and CMV-seropositive. Input material: memory CD4+ T cells from blood. DNA of the CDR3: TGTGCCAGCAGCTTTAACGGTGGGGTGGTGCGAGAGACCCAGTACTTC. Its protein product is CASSFNGGVVRETQYF. Combining the CDR3 with reference TRBV5-6 and TRBJ2-5 gives the whole variable domain DAGVTQSPTHLIKTRGQQVTLRCSPKSGHDTVSWYQQALGQGPQFIFQYYEEEERQRGNFPDRFSGHQFPNYSSELNVNALLLGDSALYLCASSFNGGVVRETQYFGPGTRLLVL.